This T cell receptor (beta chain) was identified during a study of T cells in Graves' hyperthyroidism and ophthalmopathy. TCR beta CDR3 regions were amplified from RNA. Researchers ran a first-round RT-PCR on the TCR CDR3 using the HTBI primer set. TCRdb re-called the multiplex PCR reads through MiXCR, storing one row per CDR3 protein. The repertoire has about 590,000 distinct CDR3 sequences, about a sixth of them found once; the top ten carry approximately 7%. Note on this clonotype: The antigen is not known.

Fresh 10 ml peripheral blood yielded PBMCs. V lost 3 bases, J lost 9 bases, and 7 bases stayed unmatched. CDR3 length equals 15 residues. Germline V CDR1 and CDR2: DFQATT, SNEGSKA (reference sequence). Notes on the study in general: Before onset, ophthalmopathy was predicted by the model a median roughly 6.8 months earlier.

The clonotype originates from a woman in her 30s with Graves' hyperthyroidism. The sequencing sample was made of blood. The chain employs TRBV20-1 and TRBJ2-1; 14 bases are shared with TRBD2. This CDR3 reads CSASLGTSGSTEQFF. CDR3 DNA: TGCAGTGCTAGCCTCGGGACTAGCGGGAGTACTGAGCAGTTCTTC.